Below are 8 T cell receptor beta chains sequenced from a single sample in a study of T-cell memory formation after mild COVID-19. TCRdb independently ran MiXCR on the 5' RACE reads; one entry per CDR3 protein. The sample carries about 100,000 distinct CDR3 sequences, over 8.5% recorded once. The material sequenced was PBMCs or a T cell subset sorted from them (not recorded which). Receptor source: a man younger than 35 who had mild COVID-19 (a few samples of this study predate the infection). Cell type and time point are not known.

This clonotype has just a few counts. The chain couples TRBV27 to TRBJ2-7; D might be TRBD1 or TRBD2, each matching 6 bases. CDR3 length equals 15 residues. Germline assignment: CDR1 MNHEY and CDR2 SMNVEV (reference sequence). V was trimmed by 3 bases and J by 0 bases, leaving 12 bases between them. CDR3 nucleotides: TGTGCCAGCAGTTTGAGGGGGGAGAGCTCCTACGAGCAGTACGTC. This translates into CASSLRGESSYEQYV.

The rearrangement joins TRBV15 to TRBJ2-7; 7 nucleotides line up with TRBD2. The CDR3 consists of 14 residues. J lost 1 base, V lost 3 bases, and 3 bases had no gene match. Germline V CDR1 and CDR2: LNHNV, YYDKDF (reference sequence). The CDR3 nucleotides are TGTGCCACCAGCAGTCTAGCGGAATCCTACGAGCAGTACTTC. This encodes CATSSLAESYEQYF.

Many counts were recorded for this clonotype. The chain uses TRBV7-6 and TRBJ1-2; D possibly corresponds to TRBD1 (6 bases). CDR1 is SGHVS, CDR2 FNYEAQ, per germline. Deletions cut 2 bases from V and 3 bases from J, with 16 bases between. The length of the CDR3 is 16 residues. The CDR3 sequence: CASSLPPAGDYYGYTF. The CDR3 nucleotides read TGTGCCAGCAGCTTACCCCCAGCAGGGGACTACTATGGCTACACCTTC.

The sample holds a few counts of this clonotype. The J gene is TRBJ2-2, the V gene TRBV4-1, with unresolved D. Deletions cut 1 base from V and 7 bases from J, with 22 bases between. The CDR3 contains 18 residues. From germline, CDR1 is MGHRA and CDR2 YSYEKL. CDR3 DNA: TGCGCCAGCAGCCAAGTTAGCCTTCCGAGGTTGACTGACGGGGAGCTGTTTTTT. Encoded protein: CASSQVSLPRLTDGELFF.

This clonotype was counted between two and nine times. This chain links TRBV29-1 with TRBJ1-2; D ambiguous. In germline, CDR1 is SQVTM, CDR2 ANQGSEA. Trimming took 5 bases from V and 5 from J, leaving 9 bases between them. The CDR3 contains 11 residues. The DNA of the CDR3 is TGCAGCGTTTTATTAGGATATGGCTACACCTTC. As protein: CSVLLGYGYTF.

In this sample, this clonotype turned up a few times. This chain connects TRBV7-9 to TRBJ2-3; no clear D. V lost 4 bases and J lost 2, with 7 bases in between. In germline, CDR1 is SEHNR, CDR2 FQNEAQ (reference sequence). The CDR3 consists of 13 residues. The CDR3 sequence is CASSSTPTDTQYF. The CDR3 DNA reads TGTGCCAGCAGCTCCACTCCCACAGATACGCAGTATTTT.

This clonotype was counted only a few times. The chain carries TRBV9 and TRBJ2-2, with 7 positions matching TRBD2. The germline gives CDR1 SGDLS, CDR2 YYNGEE. V was pared by 3 bases and J by 1 base, with 6 bases of the junction left unmatched. The CDR3 is 16 amino acids. In DNA form, the CDR3 reads TGTGCCAGCAGCGGCGCCGCGGGAGAGAACACCGGGGAGCTGTTTTTT. This codes for CASSGAAGENTGELFF.

The chain uses TRBV4-3 and TRBJ1-5; 9 positions match TRBD1. Germline values: CDR1 LGHNA, CDR2 YSLEER. The CDR3 loop spans 17 amino acids. The trim removed 6 bases at V and 1 base at J, leaving 10 bases unmatched. DNA for the CDR3: TGCGCCAGCAGTATCGACAGGGGGACGGTGAGCAATCAGCCCCAGCATTTT. Protein product: CASSIDRGTVSNQPQHF.